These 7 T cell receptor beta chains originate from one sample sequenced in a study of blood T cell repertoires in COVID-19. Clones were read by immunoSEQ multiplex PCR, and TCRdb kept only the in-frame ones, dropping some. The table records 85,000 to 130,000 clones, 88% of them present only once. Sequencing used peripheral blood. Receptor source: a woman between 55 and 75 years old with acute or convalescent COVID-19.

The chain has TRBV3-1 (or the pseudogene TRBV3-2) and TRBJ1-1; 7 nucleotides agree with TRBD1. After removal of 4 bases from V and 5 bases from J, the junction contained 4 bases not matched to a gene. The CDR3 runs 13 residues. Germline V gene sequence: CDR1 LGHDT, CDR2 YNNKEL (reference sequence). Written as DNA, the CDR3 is TGTGCCAGCAGCCCCAGACAGGGTACTGAAGCTTTCTTT. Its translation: CASSPRQGTEAFF.

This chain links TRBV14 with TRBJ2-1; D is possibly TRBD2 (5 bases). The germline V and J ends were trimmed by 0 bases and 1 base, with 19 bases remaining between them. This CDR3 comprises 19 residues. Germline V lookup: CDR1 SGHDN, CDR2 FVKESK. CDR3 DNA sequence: TGTGCCAGCAGCCAAGATCCGCCCATAGCGATCAATTCCTACAATGAGCAGTTCTTC. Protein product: CASSQDPPIAINSYNEQFF.

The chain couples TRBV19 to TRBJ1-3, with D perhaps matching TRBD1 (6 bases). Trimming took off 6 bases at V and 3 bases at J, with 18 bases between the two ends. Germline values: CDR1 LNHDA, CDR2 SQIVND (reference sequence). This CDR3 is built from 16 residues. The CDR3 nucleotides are TGTGCCAGTAGCCCCGGAAGAGGGGGAAATGGAAACACCATATATTTT. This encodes CASSPGRGGNGNTIYF. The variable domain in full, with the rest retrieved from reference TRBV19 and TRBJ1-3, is DGGITQSPKYLFRKEGQNVTLSCEQNLNHDAMYWYRQDPGQGLRLIYYSQIVNDFQKGDIAEGYSVSREKKESFPLTVTSAQKNPTAFYLCASSPGRGGNGNTIYFGEGSWLTVV.

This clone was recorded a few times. CDR3 amino acids: CASSAGTSGRRNEQFF. CDR3 DNA: TGTGCCAGTAGCGCCGGGACTAGCGGGAGAAGAAATGAGCAGTTCTTC. V gene TRBV19 combines with J gene TRBJ2-1, with TRBD2 identical over 14 bases. Looked up from germline, CDR1 is LNHDA and CDR2 is SQIVND (reference sequence). The CDR3 runs to 16 residues. The V gene end was trimmed by 6 bases and the J gene end by 7 bases; junction bases not matched to a gene: 8.

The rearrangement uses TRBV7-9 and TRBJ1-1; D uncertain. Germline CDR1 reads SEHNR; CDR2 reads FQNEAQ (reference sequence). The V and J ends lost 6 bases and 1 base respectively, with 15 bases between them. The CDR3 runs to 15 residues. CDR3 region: CASRPFGEGNTEAFF. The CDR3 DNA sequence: TGTGCCAGCAGGCCTTTCGGGGAAGGGAACACTGAAGCTTTCTTT.

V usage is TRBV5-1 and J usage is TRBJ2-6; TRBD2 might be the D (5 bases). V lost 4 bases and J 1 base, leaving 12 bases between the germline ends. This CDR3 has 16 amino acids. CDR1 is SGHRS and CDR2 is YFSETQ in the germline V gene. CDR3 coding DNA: TGCGCCAGCAGCCTAAAACTAGGGTCTGGGGCCAACGTCCTGACTTTC. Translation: CASSLKLGSGANVLTF.

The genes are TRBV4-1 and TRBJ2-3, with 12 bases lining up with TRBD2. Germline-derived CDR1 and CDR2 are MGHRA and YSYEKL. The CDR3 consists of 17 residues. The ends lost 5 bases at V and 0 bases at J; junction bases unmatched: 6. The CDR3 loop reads CASSVTGTSGSTDTQYF. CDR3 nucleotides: TGCGCCAGCAGCGTGACCGGGACTAGCGGGAGCACAGATACGCAGTATTTT.